The clone carrying this T cell receptor (beta chain) is medium-sized by frequency. TCRdb re-called the 10x single-cell sequencing reads; one entry per CDR3 protein, DNA not given. This table lists about 1,100 distinct CDR3 sequences. These data are taken from a study of CD8 T cells in cerebrospinal fluid in Alzheimer's disease. Looked up from germline, CDR1 is SGHVS and CDR2 is FQNEAQ. This CDR3 is built from 16 residues. The sequence was obtained from a human donor with Parkinson's disease. This chain links TRBV7-8 with TRBJ2-5; TCRdb's D call, TRBD1, is unchecked because there is no DNA. Sequenced input: cerebrospinal fluid. CDR3 loop: CASSLQSGGAEETQYF.